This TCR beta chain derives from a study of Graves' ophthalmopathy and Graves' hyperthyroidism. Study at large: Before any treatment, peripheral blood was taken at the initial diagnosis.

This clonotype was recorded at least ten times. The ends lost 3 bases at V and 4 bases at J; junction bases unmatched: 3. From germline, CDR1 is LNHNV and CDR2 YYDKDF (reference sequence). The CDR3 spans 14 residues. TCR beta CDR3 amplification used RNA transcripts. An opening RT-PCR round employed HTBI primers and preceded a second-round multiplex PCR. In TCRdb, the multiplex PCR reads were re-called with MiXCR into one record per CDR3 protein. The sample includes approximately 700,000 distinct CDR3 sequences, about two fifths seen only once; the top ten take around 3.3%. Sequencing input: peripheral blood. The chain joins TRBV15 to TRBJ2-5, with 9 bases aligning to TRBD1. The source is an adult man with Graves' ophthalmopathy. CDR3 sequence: CATSSGTGRETQYF. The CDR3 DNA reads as TGTGCCACCAGCAGCGGGACAGGGAGAGAGACCCAGTACTTC.